A selection of T cell receptor beta chains follows, all from one sample in a study of beta chain features in type 1 diabetes. Libraries were prepared by immunoSEQ multiplex PCR; TCRdb keeps only in-frame clonotypes and omits some of them. The repertoire holds under 850,000 clones, with around an eighth as singletons. Sequencing input: naive CD4+ T cells from blood. The receptors were gathered from a man aged 18 to 30 with type 1 diabetes. Both conserved end residues are part of each CDR3. D genes are given only for firm matches. A row's size may be missing; if present it is once, few, many or a size class.

d_gene	abundance	v_gene	j_gene	CDR3nt	CDR3aa
.	few	TRBV29-1	TRBJ2-5	TGCAGCGTTGGGTCAGATCCACAAGAGACCCAGTACTTC	CSVGSDPQETQYF
.	few	TRBV30	TRBJ1-3	TGTGCCTGGAGTGTACTGAGGACAAGCGATGGAAACACCATATATTTT	CAWSVLRTSDGNTIYF
TRBD1	.	TRBV19	TRBJ2-7	TGTGCCAGTAGTCCATGGGACAGTACCTACGAGCAGTACTTC	CASSPWDSTYEQYF
TRBD1	.	TRBV7-7	TRBJ2-5	TGTGCCAGCAGCCAGACCCCAACAGGGGAAGAGACCCAGTACTTC	CASSQTPTGEETQYF
.	few	TRBV25-1	TRBJ2-3	TGTGCCAGCAGCTTAGGGCGGGACAGCGTAGCTAGCACAGATACGCAGTATTTT	CASSLGRDSVASTDTQYF
TRBD1	.	TRBV5-1	TRBJ1-5	TGCGCCAGCAGCCCGACAGGGCTGGATCAGCCCCAGCATTTT	CASSPTGLDQPQHF
.	.	TRBV7-8	TRBJ2-3	TGTGCCAGCAGCCCGGATAGCACAGATACGCAGTATTTT	CASSPDSTDTQYF
.	.	TRBV9	TRBJ1-2	TGTGCCAGCAGCGCGGAGGGCGATGGCTACACCTTC	CASSAEGDGYTF
.	few	TRBV2	TRBJ2-5	TGTGCCAGCAGTGAAGTCGGCGGGGGCGATCCATCGACCCAGTACTTC	CASSEVGGGDPSTQYF
.	.	TRBV7-2	TRBJ2-7	TGTGCCAGCAGCCCAGATGGGACACCCACCTACGAGCAGTACTTC	CASSPDGTPTYEQYF
.	.	TRBV2	TRBJ2-7	TGTGCCAGCAACCAGGGAGTCGAGCAGTACTTC	CASNQGVEQYF
.	few	TRBV7-9	TRBJ1-1	TGTGCCAGCAGCTTACTGGCAGGGGTTCTCATGAACACTGAAGCTTTCTTT	CASSLLAGVLMNTEAFF
.	few	TRBV18	TRBJ1-6	TGTGCCAGCTCACCTCCCCAACCGGGACAAGTAGTTCCCCTCCACTTT	CASSPPQPGQVVPLHF
TRBD2	.	TRBV5-1	TRBJ2-3	TGCGCCAGCAGCTTGGGACTAGCGGGGACAGATACGCAGTATTTT	CASSLGLAGTDTQYF
.	few	TRBV2	TRBJ2-1	TGTGCCAGCAGTGAACAACCCGAGGGCGAGCAGTTCTTC	CASSEQPEGEQFF
.	few	TRBV4-1	TRBJ1-2	TGCGCCAGCAGCCAAGATGAAGGTGTTGTTGGCTATGGCTACACCTTC	CASSQDEGVVGYGYTF
.	few	TRBV5-4	TRBJ1-3	TGTGCCAGCAGCTATACAGGGTCAGGAAACACCATATATTTT	CASSYTGSGNTIYF
.	few	TRBV14	TRBJ1-3	TGTGCCAGCAGCCAAGGAATACAGGCTGGAAACACCATATATTTT	CASSQGIQAGNTIYF
TRBD1	few	TRBV5-1	TRBJ2-3	TGCGCCAGCAGCGGGGGACAGACCCCGCGCACAGATACGCAGTATTTT	CASSGGQTPRTDTQYF
.	few	TRBV28	TRBJ1-5	TGTGCCAGCGGAGGGGGAGCGGAGCCCCAGCATTTT	CASGGGAEPQHF
.	.	TRBV2	TRBJ2-1	TGTGCCAGCAGGGACCTCTCCTACAATGAGCAGTTCTTC	CASRDLSYNEQFF
TRBD2	.	TRBV27	TRBJ2-1	TGTGCCAGCAGTCCACTAGCGGGGGGCCTCTACAATGAGCAGTTCTTC	CASSPLAGGLYNEQFF
TRBD1	few	TRBV7-9	TRBJ2-6	TGTGCCAGCAGCAAAGGACAGGCCTCTGGGGCCAACGTCCTGACTTTC	CASSKGQASGANVLTF
TRBD1	few	TRBV15	TRBJ2-1	TGTGCCACCAGCAGAGGAGGCGGCAGGGGGCAGGGTAATGAGCAGTTCTTC	CATSRGGGRGQGNEQFF
TRBD1	.	TRBV9	TRBJ1-2	TGTGCCAGCAGCTTTAGGACAGGGGAAGGCAATGGCTACACCTTC	CASSFRTGEGNGYTF
.	.	TRBV5-4	TRBJ2-2	TGTGCCAGCAGCTTTGGAGAGAACACCGGGGAGCTGTTTTTT	CASSFGENTGELFF
.	few	TRBV5-1	TRBJ2-5	TGCGCCAGCAGCTCGCAGGGACTCCCACAAGAGACCCAGTACTTC	CASSSQGLPQETQYF
.	.	TRBV29-1	TRBJ2-7	TGCAGCGTTGTTGTGGTGGCCGGGGACTACGAGCAGTACTTC	CSVVVVAGDYEQYF
.	.	TRBV14	TRBJ2-7	TGTGCCAGCAGCCAAGATTTGACCGTAAGTTCCTACGAGCAGTACTTC	CASSQDLTVSSYEQYF
.	.	TRBV5-4	TRBJ1-2	TGTGCCAGCAGCTTCTCCAGGCCCTCTGGTGGCTACACCTTC	CASSFSRPSGGYTF
.	.	TRBV19	TRBJ2-7	TGTGCCAGTAGCACACGGGGAGGTTACTACGAGCAGTACTTC	CASSTRGGYYEQYF
.	few	TRBV7-9	TRBJ1-4	TGTGCCAGCAGCCTGACAGGAATTAATGAAAAACTGTTTTTT	CASSLTGINEKLFF
.	.	TRBV2	TRBJ1-5	TGTGCCAGCAGTGACCTCCTAAGAGATCAGCCCCAGCATTTT	CASSDLLRDQPQHF
.	few	TRBV19	TRBJ2-3	TGTGCCAGTAGTACGGTACAGGGCGTTGGACACGCAGATACGCAGTATTTT	CASSTVQGVGHADTQYF
.	few	TRBV5-4	TRBJ2-7	TGTGCCAGCAGCTTGAATCAGGGTAATCCCGGCGAGCAGTACTTC	CASSLNQGNPGEQYF
TRBD1	few	TRBV7-9	TRBJ1-2	TGTGCCAGCAGCTTGGGACAGGGAGATCTTCAGTCCGGCTACACCTTC	CASSLGQGDLQSGYTF
TRBD1	.	TRBV7-8	TRBJ1-6	TGTGCCAGCAGCCGGGACAGTCCGAAAGTCCCCCTCCACTTT	CASSRDSPKVPLHF
TRBD1	.	TRBV6-5	TRBJ2-5	TGTGCGGCAGGGGGAGAGGAGACCCAGTACTTC	CAAGGEETQYF
.	few	TRBV6-5	TRBJ1-5	TGTGCCAGCAGTCCCATTAGCAATCAGCCCCAGCATTTT	CASSPISNQPQHF
.	.	TRBV30	TRBJ1-6	TGTGCCGGGTCACAGGGAGGCAATTCACCCCTCCACTTT	CAGSQGGNSPLHF
.	few	TRBV25-1	TRBJ1-2	TGTGCCAGCAGTGAAGGAGACAGCCTCACTAACTATGGCTACACCTTC	CASSEGDSLTNYGYTF
.	.	TRBV30	TRBJ2-7	TGTGCCTGGAGCGGCGGGGCCTACGAGCAGTACTTC	CAWSGGAYEQYF
.	few	TRBV7-3	TRBJ2-5	TGTGCCAGCAGCTTAACTGCCGAGCCAAGTCCCCAGTACTTC	CASSLTAEPSPQYF
TRBD2	.	TRBV5-1	TRBJ2-7	TGCGCCAGCAGCCCGGGGAGGGGCCTCTACGAGCAGTACTTC	CASSPGRGLYEQYF
.	few	TRBV6-5	TRBJ2-4	TGTGCCAGCAGTTACTCTGTGGGGGCAGCCAAAAACATTCAGTACTTC	CASSYSVGAAKNIQYF
TRBD2	.	TRBV10-3	TRBJ2-1	TGTGCCATCAGCGGGGGGGCCGTAGGGAATGAGCAGTTCTTC	CAISGGAVGNEQFF
.	.	TRBV18	TRBJ2-1	TGTGCCAGCTCACCACCGACGCGGACAGTCGAGAATGAGCAGTTCTTC	CASSPPTRTVENEQFF
TRBD2	few	TRBV7-2	TRBJ2-3	TGTGCCAGCAGCTACCTAGCGGGGGCCAGCACAGATACGCAGTATTTT	CASSYLAGASTDTQYF
.	few	TRBV9	TRBJ1-1	TGTGCCAGCAGCGTAGCCGGTCTTGGCTCGAGCGGAGACACTGAAGCTTTCTTT	CASSVAGLGSSGDTEAFF
TRBD1	few	TRBV9	TRBJ1-1	TGTGCCAGCAGCGCCAACAGGGGGCAAGGCACTGAAGCTTTCTTT	CASSANRGQGTEAFF
.	once	TRBV13	TRBJ2-5	TGTGCCAGCAGCTTAGCGGGTCAGGGGAAGCGAGAGACCCAGTACTTC	CASSLAGQGKRETQYF
.	few	TRBV30	TRBJ2-1	TGTGCCTGGAGCGTAGGTGGGGGATACAATGAGCAGTTCTTC	CAWSVGGGYNEQFF
TRBD1	.	TRBV5-6	TRBJ1-1	TGTGCCAGCAGCTACCGGGACAGGGGGCGAGGTCTCACTGAAGCTTTCTTT	CASSYRDRGRGLTEAFF
TRBD2	.	TRBV5-1	TRBJ2-3	TGCGCCAGCAGCTTGTTGTCTAGCGGGGTAGGAGATACGCAGTATTTT	CASSLLSSGVGDTQYF
.	.	TRBV4-2	TRBJ2-1	TGTGCCAGCAGCCAAGAAGGCCAGGCCAACAATGAGCAGTTCTTC	CASSQEGQANNEQFF
.	.	TRBV6-6	TRBJ2-1	TGTGCCAGCAGTTACTCGAGTTTTGAGTTCTTC	CASSYSSFEFF